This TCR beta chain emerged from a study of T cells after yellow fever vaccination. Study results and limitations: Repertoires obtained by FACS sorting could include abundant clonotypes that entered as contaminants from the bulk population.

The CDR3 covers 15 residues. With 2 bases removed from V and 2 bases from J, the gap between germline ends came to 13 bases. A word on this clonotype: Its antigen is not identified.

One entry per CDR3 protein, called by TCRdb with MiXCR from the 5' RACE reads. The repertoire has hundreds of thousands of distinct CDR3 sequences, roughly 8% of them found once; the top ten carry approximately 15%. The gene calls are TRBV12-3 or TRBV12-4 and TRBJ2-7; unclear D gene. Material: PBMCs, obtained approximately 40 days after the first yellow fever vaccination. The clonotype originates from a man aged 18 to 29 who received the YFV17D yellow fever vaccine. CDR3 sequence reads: CASSLNPGPPYEQYF. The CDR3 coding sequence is TGTGCCAGCAGTTTAAATCCAGGACCCCCCTACGAGCAGTACTTC.